This TCR beta chain is from a study of PD-1 blockade in classical Hodgkin lymphoma. General study points: Unlike CD8+ TCR diversity, which did not rise significantly by C4D1, CD4+ TCR diversity did. Repertoire differences have undefined causes, possibly disease activity or prior therapy. Baseline TCR diversity was reportedly lower in newly diagnosed patients than in healthy donors. It was reported as lower still in relapsed/refractory patients.

TCRdb's table, derived via immunoSEQ multiplex PCR, lists solely in-frame clones and lacks some. The sample has 13,000 or so clones, approximately 91% seen once. The germline V gene has CDR1 SGHRS and CDR2 YFSETQ. V shed 2 bases and J 1 base; nucleotides not matched to a gene: 19. The length of the CDR3 is 23 residues. Exposure to brentuximab vedotin varied, and each patient had relapsed following autologous stem cell transplantation. A word on this clone: The antigen is not known.

This chain connects TRBV5-1 to TRBJ2-1, with 15 nucleotides matching TRBD2. The receptor was derived from a human donor with classical Hodgkin lymphoma. Here the sequenced sample was peripheral blood mononuclear cells (PBMCs), taken at baseline. CDR3 DNA sequence: TGCGCCAGCAGCTTAAAAAAAGAGGGGACAGGACTAGCGGGGGGGCAGTCCTACAATGAGCAGTTCTTC. It translates to CASSLKKEGTGLAGGQSYNEQFF. The full variable domain, rest sourced from reference TRBV5-1 and TRBJ2-1, is KAGVTQTPRYLIKTRGQQVTLSCSPISGHRSVSWYQQTPGQGLQFLFEYFSETQRNKGNFPGRFSGRQFSNSRSEMNVSTLELGDSALYLCASSLKKEGTGLAGGQSYNEQFFGPGTRLTVL.